This T cell receptor (beta chain) was sequenced in a study of T cells in localized non-small cell lung cancer (dated by TCRdb to between 2020 and 2021). With regard to the full study: T cell repertoires of approximately 250 early-stage NSCLC patients were analyzed, with tumors being compared against uninvolved tumor-adjacent lungs. The cohort comprised around 240 treatment-naïve NSCLC patients with resected, localized lung tumors. NSCLC patients had a mean age of approximately 66 years, and around 140 were male and over 85 female.

The germline V gene (reference sequence) sets CDR1 to MNHEY and CDR2 to SMNVEV. Germline trimming amounts to 4 bases on V and 2 bases on J, with 7 as the count of junction bases outside the gene matches. The CDR3 contains 15 residues, cysteine and phenylalanine counted. Just CDR3 DNA is preserved here, 45 bases in frame from base 1. At diagnosis, peripheral blood, uninvolved tumor-adjacent lung and tumor were collected and stored as a combination of fresh-frozen and FFPE material. Blood samples were analyzed as peripheral blood mononuclear cells for TCR repertoire profiling. The immunoSEQ Assay was used to sequence TCR beta CDR3 regions from DNA. Processing in the source paper ran as follows. To compute T cell density, TCR beta template counts were normalized to usable DNA, which was estimated by amplifying housekeeping genes. Using the preseqR package, richness was estimated by extrapolating to 120,000 templates for tissue samples and 400,000 templates for PBMC samples. Clonality was calculated as one minus Pielou's evenness. Tissue-enriched TCRs were identified by differential abundance testing using productive amino-acid clonotypes, minimum total count 5 and alpha 0.1. The Jaccard Index and the Morisita Overlap Index were used to quantify repertoire overlap between compartments. GLIPH grouped TCR beta CDR3s together with public tetramer-defined viral CDR3s, and a viral motif had to include at least three viral sequences and show V-gene enrichment. This is the immuneACCESS table as TCRdb keeps it, with only in-frame sequences that have V and J called. A part of the clones is gone; compared with another copy, unresolved V genes explain less than half, and the rest is unexplained. V, J and clone size are taken as reported in that table, and D and trimming were inferred from the DNA itself. The sample table holds around 92,000 clones, of which approximately 91% were seen once. The ten largest clones represent 4.1% of the sample.

Findings and caveats that apply to the study as a whole: Because of the exploratory design, TCR variables were selected using unadjusted p-values without false-discovery rate correction. Uninvolved tumor-adjacent lung showed the highest T cell clonality, higher than tumor, which suggests more focused antigenic responses in the adjacent lung. Higher T cell density in blood was associated with longer overall survival, whereas higher clonality in adjacent lung was associated with shorter survival. Multi-region tumor sequencing was not performed, so intratumor heterogeneity could not be excluded. A median of 57 of the top 100 tumor clones turned up in the paired uninvolved adjacent lung, and some 28 of those clones also ranked among the top 100 of that same adjacent lung.

As concerns this clone: Its antigen is not yet known. Qualities for individual bases were not recorded, and no much larger clone is one base off.

This receptor was taken from a woman aged 40-75 years with stage II squamous cell lung carcinoma. The starting material was PBMCs, obtained before any cancer treatment. This chain is built from TRBV27 and TRBJ2-7, with 8 bases aligning to TRBD2. The nucleotide sequence is given as TGTGCCAGCAGTTCGTCCGGGGGGGTAGCCTACGAGCAGTACTTC. Protein translation: CASSSSGGVAYEQYF.